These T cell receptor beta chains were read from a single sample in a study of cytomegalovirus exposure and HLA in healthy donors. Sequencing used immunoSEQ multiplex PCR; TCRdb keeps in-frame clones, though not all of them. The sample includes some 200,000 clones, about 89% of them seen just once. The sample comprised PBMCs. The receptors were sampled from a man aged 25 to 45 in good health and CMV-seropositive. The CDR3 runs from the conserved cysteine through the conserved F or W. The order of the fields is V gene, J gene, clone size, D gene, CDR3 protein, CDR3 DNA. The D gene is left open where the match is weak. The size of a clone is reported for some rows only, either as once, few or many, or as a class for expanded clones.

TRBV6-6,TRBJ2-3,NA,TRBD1,CASSPATGGASQYF,TGTGCCAGCAGTCCTGCGACAGGGGGCGCCTCGCAGTATTTT
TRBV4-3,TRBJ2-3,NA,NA,CASSPQMGDTQYF,TGCGCCAGCAGCCCTCAAATGGGGGATACGCAGTATTTT
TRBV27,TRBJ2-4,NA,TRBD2,CASSQTSGSNIQYF,TGTGCCAGCAGTCAAACTAGCGGTAGCAACATTCAGTACTTC
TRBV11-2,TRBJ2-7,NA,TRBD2,CASSPTSGPYEQYF,TGTGCCAGCAGCCCGACTAGCGGGCCCTACGAGCAGTACTTC
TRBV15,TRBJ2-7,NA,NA,CATSRGPYEQYF,TGTGCCACCAGCAGAGGCCCCTACGAGCAGTACTTC
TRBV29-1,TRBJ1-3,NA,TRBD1,CSGTTGGSGNTIYF,TGCAGCGGGACCACAGGGGGCTCTGGAAACACCATATATTTT
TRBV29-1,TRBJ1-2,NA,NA,CSVAWPPESYGYTF,TGCAGCGTTGCGTGGCCGCCGGAGTCCTATGGCTACACCTTC
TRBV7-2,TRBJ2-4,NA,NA,CASSSPGLAKNIQYF,TGTGCCAGCAGCTCCCCTGGACTAGCCAAAAACATTCAGTACTTC
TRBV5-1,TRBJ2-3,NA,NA,CASSLVQGTHTQYF,TGCGCCAGCAGCTTGGTGCAGGGAACCCATACGCAGTATTTT
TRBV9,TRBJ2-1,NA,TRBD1,CASSRTGTGARYEQFF,TGTGCCAGCAGCCGCACCGGGACAGGGGCCCGGTATGAGCAGTTCTTC
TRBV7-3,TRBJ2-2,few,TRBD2,CASSPGRDGELFF,TGTGCCAGCAGCCCGGGGAGGGACGGGGAGCTGTTTTTT
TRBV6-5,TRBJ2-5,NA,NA,CASTWLGQETQYF,TGTGCCAGCACCTGGCTGGGGCAAGAGACCCAGTACTTC
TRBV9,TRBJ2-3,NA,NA,CASSAPGGTVLVTDTQYF,TGTGCCAGCAGCGCCCCGGGCGGGACAGTGCTCGTTACGGATACGCAGTATTTT
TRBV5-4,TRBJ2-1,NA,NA,CASSLGPGDEQFF,TGTGCCAGCAGCTTGGGACCCGGGGATGAGCAGTTCTTC
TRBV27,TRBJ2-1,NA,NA,CASSSVGYEQFF,TGTGCCAGTTCCTCCGTTGGGTATGAGCAGTTCTTC
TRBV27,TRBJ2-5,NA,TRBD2,CATTASGAEETQYF,TGTGCCACAACTGCTAGCGGGGCGGAAGAGACCCAGTACTTC
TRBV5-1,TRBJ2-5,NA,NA,CASSARGDVGLETQYF,TGCGCCAGCAGCGCCCGGGGAGACGTAGGATTAGAGACCCAGTACTTC
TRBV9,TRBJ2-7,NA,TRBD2,CASSVAWTSGYEQYF,TGTGCCAGCAGCGTAGCTTGGACTAGCGGTTACGAGCAGTACTTC
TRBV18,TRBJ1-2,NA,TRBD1,CASSPSVVDRGTNGYTF,TGTGCCAGCTCACCATCCGTCGTTGACAGGGGTACGAATGGCTACACCTTC
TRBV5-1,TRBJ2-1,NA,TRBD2,CASSFTWTSGRRYEQFF,TGCGCCAGCAGCTTTACTTGGACTAGCGGGAGACGCTATGAGCAGTTCTTC
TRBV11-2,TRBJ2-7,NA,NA,CASKDAAYEQYF,TGTGCCAGCAAAGACGCAGCCTACGAGCAGTACTTC
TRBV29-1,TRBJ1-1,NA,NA,CSVALRAEAFF,TGCAGCGTTGCTCTCCGGGCTGAAGCTTTCTTT